This entry lists 8 T cell receptor beta chains sequenced from one sample in a study of T-cell reconstitution after alpha-beta-depleted transplantation in children. For TCRbeta, the library was prepared with unique molecular identifiers. TCRdb fed the PCR reads into MiXCR, producing one record per CDR3 protein. This sample has about 340,000 distinct CDR3 sequences, with roughly 17% found just once. The specimen comprised PBMCs, mostly from graft donor cells, sampled 360 days after TCRalphabeta/CD19-depleted stem cell transplant. These receptors were obtained from a male patient aged 2 to 10 who had a stem cell transplant for acute lymphoblastic leukemia, so the T cells may come from the graft donor.

The rearrangement joins TRBV7-3 to TRBJ2-2; D is ambiguous. The CDR3 is made up of 16 amino acids. Germline V gene lookup returns CDR1 SGHTA and CDR2 FQGTGA. The germline V and J ends were trimmed by 0 bases and 4 bases, with 12 bases remaining between them. CDR3 coding DNA: TGTGCCAGCAGCTTAACGGGCGGCATCCCCACCGGGGAGCTGTTTTTT. It yields the protein CASSLTGGIPTGELFF. The variable domain in full, completed from reference TRBV7-3 and TRBJ2-2, reads GAGVSQTPSNKVTEKGKYVELRCDPISGHTALYWYRQSLGQGPEFLIYFQGTGAADDSGLPNDRFFAVRPEGSVSTLKIQRTERGDSAVYLCASSLTGGIPTGELFFGEGSRLTVL.

The gene calls are TRBV6-2 or TRBV6-3 and TRBJ2-3; D gene uncertain. Germline CDR1 and CDR2: MNHEY and SVGEGT. The CDR3 loop spans 16 amino acids. V lost 0 bases, J lost 3 bases, and 13 bases lay in between. The CDR3 spells CASSYSMEFGTDTQYF. The CDR3 coding sequence is TGTGCCAGCAGTTACTCGATGGAGTTTGGAACAGATACGCAGTATTTT.

In this sample, this clonotype turned up a few times. The rearrangement uses TRBV10-3 and TRBJ2-3, with D possibly matching TRBD1 (6 bases). With 10 bases removed from V and 0 bases from J, the gap between germline ends came to 11 bases. This CDR3 spans 13 amino acids. Per germline, CDR1 ENHRY and CDR2 SYGVKD. The CDR3 DNA reads as TGTGCCACCTCAGGGGATAGCACAGATACGCAGTATTTT. Its protein is CATSGDSTDTQYF.

This clonotype showed up just a few times. The V and J genes are TRBV5-1 and TRBJ2-3; TRBD1 matches 8 bases. With 1 base clipped from V and 6 bases from J, the junction kept 10 bases outside the gene matches. The CDR3 covers 16 residues. Germline CDR1 SGHRS, CDR2 YFSETQ. The CDR3 nucleotides read TGCGCCAGCAGCTTGTTAGGACAGGGCGTTGTGGATACGCAGTATTTT. This encodes CASSLLGQGVVDTQYF.

This clonotype came up a few times. This chain connects TRBV20-1 to TRBJ2-7; D perhaps matches TRBD2 (5 bases). The ends were cut back, 3 bases at V and 2 bases at J, with 11 bases in the middle. Germline CDR1 and CDR2: DFQATT and SNEGSKA (reference sequence). The CDR3 extends over 13 amino acids. CDR3 DNA sequence: TGCAGTGCTAGCTCGGGGTTAGCCTACGAGCAGTACTTC. This gives the protein CSASSGLAYEQYF.

Regarding this clonotype: One end of the junction fails to match germline, which may point to a read error. J is TRBJ2-2 and V is TRBV6-2 or TRBV6-3, with D unclear. The CDR3 covers 16 residues. Germline V gene lookup returns CDR1 MNHEY and CDR2 SVGEGT. DNA of the CDR3: TGTGTCAGCAGTTACCCGGCGTCGGCGAACACCGGGGAGCTGTTTTTT. Translated, it gives CVSSYPASANTGELFF.

The chain employs TRBV28 and TRBJ1-2; D possibly corresponds to TRBD1 (6 bases). The germline gives CDR1 MDHEN, CDR2 SYDVKM. V lost 7 bases and J lost 8, with 14 bases in between. The CDR3 sequence is 12 residues long. This chain's CDR3 is CASTPVGGGYTF. CDR3 sequence (DNA): TGTGCCAGCACCCCCGTCGGGGGCGGCTACACCTTC.

The sample holds a few counts of this clonotype. The chain carries TRBV29-1 and TRBJ2-2; D not resolved. CDR1 SQVTM and CDR2 ANQGSEA come from the germline V gene. Trimming cost V 5 bases and J 4 bases, with 14 bases left between them. This CDR3 is built from 14 residues. CDR3 bases: TGCAGCGTTAAATCCGGCTCGGGCACCGGGGAGCTGTTTTTT. Encoded protein: CSVKSGSGTGELFF.